One and the same sample provided the 14 T cell receptor beta chains below, sequenced in a study of blood T cell repertoires in COVID-19. TCRdb's table, derived via immunoSEQ multiplex PCR, lists solely in-frame clones and lacks some. The table shows about 400,000 clones, with more than 80% occurring only once. Sequenced: peripheral blood. Every receptor here comes from a man aged 35 to 55 with acute or convalescent COVID-19.

The chain couples TRBV7-9 to TRBJ1-4; no firm D call. Germline CDR1 and CDR2: SEHNR and FQNEAQ (reference sequence). V was trimmed by 1 base and J by 3 bases, leaving 9 bases between them. The CDR3 totals 15 residues. CDR3 coding DNA: TGTGCCAGCAGCTTAGACGGGGAGGCTAATGAAAAACTGTTTTTT. It encodes CASSLDGEANEKLFF.

The V and J genes are TRBV6-4 and TRBJ1-2; 10 bases are a match to TRBD1. The CDR3 has 16 residues. After removal of 6 bases from V and 6 bases from J, the junction contained 13 bases not matched to a gene. Looked up from germline, CDR1 is MRHNA and CDR2 is SNTAGT. For the CDR3, the DNA is TGTGCCAGCAGCTACCGACTGACAGGGGGCATCGATGGCTACACCTTC. It is translated as CASSYRLTGGIDGYTF.

The rearrangement links TRBV19 to TRBJ1-2, with TRBD1 matching over 9 bases. The CDR3 spans 17 residues. The ends lost 2 bases at V and 0 bases at J; junction bases unmatched: 7. CDR1 and CDR2 (germline): LNHDA, SQIVND (reference sequence). The CDR3 region has the DNA TGTGCCAGTAGTATATCAGGGGGACAGGGAACTAACTATGGCTACACCTTC. Amino acids: CASSISGGQGTNYGYTF.

This chain joins TRBV28 and TRBJ1-4, with D maybe TRBD1 (6 bases). This CDR3 region has 16 residues. Trimming removed 3 bases from V and 0 bases from J, with 11 bases in between. The germline CDR1 and CDR2 sequences are MDHEN and SYDVKM. The CDR3: CASSFDRTPTNEKLFF. Here the CDR3 DNA reads TGTGCCAGCAGTTTTGACAGGACACCAACTAATGAAAAACTGTTTTTT.

The chain recombines TRBV7-8 with TRBJ1-5, with TRBD1 matching over 9 bases. The CDR3 consists of 14 residues. After removal of 1 base from V and 11 bases from J, the junction contained 6 bases not matched to a gene. The V gene's germline CDR1 is SGHVS and CDR2 FQNEAQ. The CDR3 sequence: CASSLVGQGETQHF. CDR3 DNA: TGTGCCAGCAGCTTAGTGGGACAGGGTGAAACCCAGCATTTT.

DNA for the CDR3: TGTGCCAGCAGTGCAGCACTACCCGGACTAGCAGGGGTGGGGGAGCAGTACTTC. Its protein is CASSAALPGLAGVGEQYF. V usage is TRBV25-1 and J usage is TRBJ2-7; 8 bases line up with TRBD2. V was pared by 4 bases and J by 7 bases, with 21 bases of the junction left unmatched. The CDR3 has 18 amino acids. Germline values: CDR1 MGHDK, CDR2 SYGVNS.

The V call is TRBV27, the J call TRBJ2-1, with D maybe TRBD1 (6 bases). This CDR3 has 15 amino acids. V was shortened by 3 bases and J by 1 base, with 10 bases between the two germline ends. CDR1 and CDR2 (germline): MNHEY, SMNVEV (reference sequence). The CDR3 sequence: CASSLGTTSYNEQFF. The CDR3 nucleotides read TGTGCCAGCAGTTTGGGGACAACTTCCTACAATGAGCAGTTCTTC.

The chain uses TRBV4-3 and TRBJ1-6; D possibly corresponds to TRBD1 (5 bases). The CDR3 loop spans 14 amino acids. V lost 1 base to trimming and J lost 9 bases, with 10 bases between them. The V gene's germline CDR1 is LGHNA and CDR2 YSLEER. DNA for the CDR3: TGCGCCAGCAGCCAAGCTCTGGGGGGTTCACCCCTCCACTTT. Amino acid sequence: CASSQALGGSPLHF.

The chain employs TRBV12-3 or TRBV12-4 and TRBJ1-5; D gene ambiguous. V was pared by 5 bases and J by 3 bases, with 8 bases between. CDR3 length: 13 residues. The CDR3 sequence: CASSLTYNQPQHF. The CDR3 bases are TGTGCCAGCAGTCTCACCTACAATCAGCCCCAGCATTTT.

The chain combines TRBV7-3 with TRBJ1-1; D not certain. Trimming took 3 bases from V and 1 from J, leaving 6 bases between them. Germline-derived CDR1 and CDR2 are SGHTA and FQGTGA. The CDR3 length is 13 residues. The CDR3 sequence is CASSFGTNTEAFF. For the CDR3, the DNA is TGTGCCAGCAGCTTTGGCACGAACACTGAAGCTTTCTTT. The entire variable domain, with the rest obtained from reference TRBV7-3 and TRBJ1-1, is as follows: GAGVSQTPSNKVTEKGKYVELRCDPISGHTALYWYRQSLGQGPEFLIYFQGTGAADDSGLPNDRFFAVRPEGSVSTLKIQRTERGDSAVYLCASSFGTNTEAFFGQGTRLTVV.

V is TRBV7-3 and J is TRBJ1-6; no reliable D call. CDR1 is SGHTA, CDR2 FQGTGA, per germline. Between the trimmed V and J ends, which lost 2 bases and 7 bases, there was a span of 9 bases. The CDR3 is 14 amino acids. The CDR3 DNA reads as TGTGCCAGCAGCTTATCAGGCTCCAATTCACCCCTCCACTTT. Amino acid sequence: CASSLSGSNSPLHF.

The J gene is TRBJ2-7, the V gene TRBV18, with 9 bases lining up with TRBD1. CDR3 size: 13 residues. J lost 7 bases, V lost 5 bases, and 6 bases had no gene match. Germline CDR1 reads KGHSH; CDR2 reads LQKENI. In nucleotides, the CDR3 is TGTGCCAGCTCAGCCCGGGACAGGGATGAGCAGTACTTC. This sequence encodes CASSARDRDEQYF.

The chain combines TRBV6-6 with TRBJ1-2; 7 nucleotides agree with TRBD1. Germline lookup yields CDR1 MNHNY and CDR2 SVGAGI (reference sequence). The CDR3 extends over 15 amino acids. V gave up 5 bases and J gave up 6 bases; unmatched junction bases: 12. This CDR3 reads CASSIQGLRLNGYTF. The CDR3 DNA is TGTGCCAGCAGTATACAGGGGCTTAGGTTGAATGGCTACACCTTC.

This chain joins TRBV2 and TRBJ1-1; weak D call: TRBD1 (6 bases). Trimming cost V 5 bases and J 0 bases, with 7 bases left between them. Germline lookup yields CDR1 SNHLY and CDR2 FYNNEI. This CDR3 is 13 amino acids long. The CDR3 reads CASSRTVNTEAFF. The CDR3 DNA follows: TGTGCCAGCAGTCGGACAGTGAACACTGAAGCTTTCTTT.